One T cell receptor (beta chain) is described in this entry. The CDR3 extends over 15 amino acids. Germline-derived CDR1 and CDR2 are GTSNPN and SVGIG (reference sequence). V trimming: 2 bases; J trimming: 5 bases; junction bases outside the gene matches: 8. PCR involved 60 Vbeta and 13 Jbeta primers. Assay: immunoSEQ multiplex PCR; the TCRdb copy retains only in-frame clones and omits some. The repertoire holds around 220,000 clones, with around 83% as singletons. The sample is drawn from a study of cytomegalovirus exposure and HLA in healthy donors. Study information: An analysis done earlier identified 90 million to 120 million unique TCR beta sequences from about 179 million T cells. Within an early data release were roughly 83 million unique TCRs drawn from HLA-typed donors.

The sequenced material came from PBMCs. The chain couples TRBV30 to TRBJ1-1, with 10 bases identical to TRBD1. This sequence originates from a girl aged 10 to 17 in good health and CMV-seronegative. CDR3 bases: TGTGCCTGGAGTCCCGGCCTGGGACAGGGGACTGAAGCTTTCTTT. Translated: CAWSPGLGQGTEAFF.